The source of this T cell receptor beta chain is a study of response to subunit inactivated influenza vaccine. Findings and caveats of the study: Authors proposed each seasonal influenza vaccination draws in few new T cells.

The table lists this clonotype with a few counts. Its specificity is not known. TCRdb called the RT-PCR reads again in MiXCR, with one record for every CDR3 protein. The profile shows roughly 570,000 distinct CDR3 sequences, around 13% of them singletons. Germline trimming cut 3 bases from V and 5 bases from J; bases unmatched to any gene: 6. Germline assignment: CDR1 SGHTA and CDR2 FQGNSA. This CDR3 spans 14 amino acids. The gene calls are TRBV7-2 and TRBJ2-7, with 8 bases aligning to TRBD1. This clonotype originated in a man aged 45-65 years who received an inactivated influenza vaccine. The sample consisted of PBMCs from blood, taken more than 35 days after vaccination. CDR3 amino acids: CASSFSTGVHEQYF. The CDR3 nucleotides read TGTGCCAGCAGCTTCTCGACAGGGGTTCACGAGCAGTACTTC.